What follows are 18 T cell receptor beta chains derived from one specimen sequenced in a study of cytomegalovirus exposure and HLA in healthy donors. 60 Vbeta and 13 Jbeta primers were used in PCR. Sequencing was performed with immunoSEQ multiplex PCR; in TCRdb, only in-frame clones are kept and a portion is missing. The sample has roughly 100,000 clones; 75% to 90% are singletons. The sequenced sample was PBMCs. These receptors were obtained from a man aged 30 to 45 in good health and CMV-seronegative.

V and J are TRBV7-2 and TRBJ2-7; TRBD2 matches at 7 bases. Germline CDR1 SGHTA, CDR2 FQGNSA. The V and J ends lost 3 bases and 5 bases, in that order; junction bases with no gene match: 7. This CDR3 has 14 residues. DNA of the CDR3: TGTGCCAGCAGCTTGGCACTAGCGCAACACGAGCAGTACTTC. Translated, it gives CASSLALAQHEQYF.

This clone was seen only a few times. The J gene is TRBJ2-6, the V gene TRBV30; a weak D match, TRBD2 (5 bases). This CDR3 spans 15 amino acids. Germline V gene lookup returns CDR1 GTSNPN and CDR2 SVGIG (reference sequence). V lost 0 bases and J lost 0, with 6 bases in between. The CDR3 reads CAWSVGGSGANVLTF. The DNA of the CDR3 is TGTGCCTGGAGTGTAGGAGGCTCTGGGGCCAACGTCCTGACTTTC.

This rearrangement joins TRBV5-5 to TRBJ1-1, with D tentatively TRBD1 (6 bases). V lost 9 bases and J 2 bases, leaving 14 bases between the germline ends. This CDR3 has 13 residues. The germline CDR1 and CDR2 sequences are SGHKS and YYEKEE (reference sequence). CDR3 coding DNA: TGTGCCACCAACAGGGACCTAAACACTGAAGCTTTCTTT. Its protein is CATNRDLNTEAFF. The full variable domain, rest sourced from reference TRBV5-5 and TRBJ1-1, is DAGVTQSPTHLIKTRGQQVTLRCSPISGHKSVSWYQQVLGQGPQFIFQYYEKEERGRGNFPDRFSARQFPNYSSELNVNALLLGDSALYLCATNRDLNTEAFFGQGTRLTVV.

The chain is built from TRBV2 and TRBJ1-5, with 7 bases matching TRBD1. CDR1 SNHLY and CDR2 FYNNEI come from the germline V gene. V trimming: 4 bases; J trimming: 4 bases; junction bases outside the gene matches: 7. This CDR3 has 15 amino acids. This CDR3 is CASSGGTARNQPQHF. DNA for the CDR3: TGTGCCAGCAGTGGTGGGACAGCACGAAATCAGCCCCAGCATTTT.

The gene calls are TRBV7-3 and TRBJ2-2, with TRBD1 matching over 7 bases. Germline lookup yields CDR1 SGHTA and CDR2 FQGTGA. The CDR3 totals 13 residues. Losses at the gene ends were 5 bases for V and 7 bases for J; bases not matched to a gene: 4. CDR3 amino acids: CASSPQGVGELFF. The CDR3 nucleotides read TGTGCCAGCAGCCCCCAGGGGGTCGGGGAGCTGTTTTTT.

V is TRBV5-1 and J is TRBJ2-5; 9 positions match TRBD2. The V gene end was trimmed by 2 bases and the J gene end by 5 bases; junction bases not matched to a gene: 7. The CDR3 consists of 15 residues. CDR1 SGHRS and CDR2 YFSETQ come from the germline V gene. The DNA for the CDR3 is TGCGCCAGCAGCTTAGAACTAGCGGGTAGGGAGACCCAGTACTTC. This gives the protein CASSLELAGRETQYF. The whole variable domain, filled in from reference TRBV5-1 and TRBJ2-5, reads KAGVTQTPRYLIKTRGQQVTLSCSPISGHRSVSWYQQTPGQGLQFLFEYFSETQRNKGNFPGRFSGRQFSNSRSEMNVSTLELGDSALYLCASSLELAGRETQYFGPGTRLLVL.

The chain combines TRBV28 with TRBJ2-1, with TRBD1 matching over 10 bases. The V gene's germline CDR1 is MDHEN and CDR2 SYDVKM. V gave up 7 bases and J gave up 10 bases; unmatched junction bases: 7. There are 13 residues in the CDR3. The DNA for the CDR3 is TGTGCCAGCAAGGACAGGGGGTTAGGGGAGCAGTTCTTC. Its protein is CASKDRGLGEQFF. The full variable domain, completed using reference TRBV28 and TRBJ2-1, is DVKVTQSSRYLVKRTGEKVFLECVQDMDHENMFWYRQDPGLGLRLIYFSYDVKMKEKGDIPEGYSVSREKKERFSLILESASTNQTSMYLCASKDRGLGEQFFGPGTRLTVL.

The V gene is TRBV18, the J gene TRBJ1-3, with TRBD1 identical over 7 bases. The CDR3 consists of 14 residues. The ends lost 2 bases at V and 2 bases at J; junction bases unmatched: 0. CDR1 and CDR2 (germline): KGHSH, LQKENI. The CDR3 DNA reads TGTGCCAGCTCACCAGACAGGGCTGGAAACACCATATATTTT. Protein product: CASSPDRAGNTIYF.

The V and J genes are TRBV5-4 and TRBJ2-1, with 10 nucleotides matching TRBD1. Looked up from germline, CDR1 is SGHNT and CDR2 is YYREEE (reference sequence). This CDR3 is 15 amino acids long. With V trimmed by 4 bases and J by 3 bases, 4 bases remained unmatched. CDR3 in amino acids: CASSPDRGLYNEQFF. In DNA form, the CDR3 reads TGTGCCAGCAGCCCAGACAGGGGGCTCTACAATGAGCAGTTCTTC.

The V gene is TRBV27, the J gene TRBJ2-1; the match to TRBD1 covers 7 bases. V shed 3 bases and J 6 bases; nucleotides not matched to a gene: 5. Germline lookup yields CDR1 MNHEY and CDR2 SMNVEV (reference sequence). This CDR3 is 14 amino acids long. The DNA of the CDR3 is TGTGCCAGCAGTTTCGACAGGGCGGCCAATGAGCAGTTCTTC. Amino acids: CASSFDRAANEQFF.

This sequence joins TRBV6-1 and TRBJ2-5; 9 bases line up with TRBD1. This CDR3 region has 14 residues. CDR1 is MNHNS, CDR2 SASEGT, per germline. V dropped 4 bases and J dropped 5; count of bases not matched to a gene: 5. CDR3 in amino acids: CASSAQGARETQYF. CDR3 in DNA: TGTGCCAGCAGTGCACAGGGGGCGAGGGAGACCCAGTACTTC.

This rearrangement joins TRBV6-5 to TRBJ1-5; 8 positions match TRBD1. V lost 0 bases and J lost 5; bases outside the gene matches: 3. The CDR3 length is 15 residues. Germline CDR1 MNHEY, CDR2 SVGAGI. The CDR3 sequence: CASSYSLQGDQPQHF. The CDR3 bases are TGTGCCAGCAGTTACTCGCTACAGGGGGATCAGCCCCAGCATTTT.

This clone was observed a few times. The rearrangement joins TRBV28 to TRBJ2-3, with D hard to call. This CDR3 has 17 amino acids. V dropped 1 base and J dropped 3 bases, with 17 bases sitting between them. The V gene's germline CDR1 is MDHEN and CDR2 SYDVKM. For the CDR3, the DNA is TGTGCCAGCAGTTTATCCCCCGCGAACTCCTTTACAGATACGCAGTATTTT. As protein: CASSLSPANSFTDTQYF.

This sequence joins TRBV15 and TRBJ2-3; TRBD2 matches 10 bases. V dropped 1 base and J dropped 10; count of bases not matched to a gene: 5. CDR3 length: 14 amino acids. Per germline, CDR1 LNHNV and CDR2 YYDKDF (reference sequence). The CDR3 nucleotides are TGTGCCACCAGCAGAGTACTAGCGGGAATTGCGCAGTATTTT. This codes for CATSRVLAGIAQYF.

The chain employs TRBV7-9 and TRBJ2-7; D possibly corresponds to TRBD2 (6 bases). The CDR3 is 14 amino acids. Germline V lookup: CDR1 SEHNR, CDR2 FQNEAQ (reference sequence). Trimming cost V 1 base and J 2 bases, with 9 bases left between them. The CDR3 is CASSLGTIAYEQYF. The CDR3 DNA follows: TGTGCCAGCAGCTTAGGGACTATCGCCTACGAGCAGTACTTC.

This clone was recorded once. This chain uses TRBV6-5 with TRBJ1-2, with TRBD1 matching over 9 bases. This CDR3 region has 14 residues. The germline V gene has CDR1 MNHEY and CDR2 SVGAGI. With 5 bases clipped from V and 8 bases from J, the junction kept 9 bases outside the gene matches. Written as DNA, the CDR3 is TGTGCCAGCAGTCCCGATAGGGACAGGGTAGGCTACACCTTC. This gives the protein CASSPDRDRVGYTF.

CDR3 nucleotide sequence: TGTGCCAGCAGTGCTTTTCCCGGGACCTACGAGCAGTACTTC. Protein sequence: CASSAFPGTYEQYF. The V gene is TRBV6-1, the J gene TRBJ2-7; possibly TRBD2 for D (5 bases). The germline gives CDR1 MNHNS, CDR2 SASEGT. CDR3 size: 14 residues. The ends were cut back, 4 bases at V and 2 bases at J, with 12 bases in the middle.

The chain combines TRBV29-1 with TRBJ2-5, with D unclear. Trimming shortened V by 4 bases and J by 1 base, and 10 bases separated the two germline ends. Germline CDR1 and CDR2: SQVTM and ANQGSEA. The CDR3 extends over 13 amino acids. DNA of the CDR3: TGCAGCGTTGTAGGCAGACTCCAAGAGACCCAGTACTTC. This encodes CSVVGRLQETQYF. Based on the CDR3 plus reference TRBV29-1 and TRBJ2-5, the full variable domain is SAVISQKPSRDICQRGTSLTIQCQVDSQVTMMFWYRQQPGQSLTLIATANQGSEATYESGFVIDKFPISRPNLTFSTLTVSNMSPEDSSIYLCSVVGRLQETQYFGPGTRLLVL.